This T cell receptor beta chain stems from a study of Tregs in tolerant kidney transplant recipients. Profiled with immunoSEQ multiplex PCR; TCRdb holds only in-frame clones, not every one. The data show approximately 15,000 clones, around 77% seen once. CDR3 length equals 14 residues. The germline V gene has CDR1 MNHEY and CDR2 SVGAGI. V lost 4 bases to trimming and J lost 0 bases; unmatched junction nucleotides: 2. This chain uses TRBV6-5 with TRBJ2-7; 8 bases match TRBD1. This sequence originates from a human donor who received a combined kidney and bone marrow transplant. The sequenced sample was Tregs from blood, obtained before the transplant. The CDR3 here is CASSWTGTSYEQYF. The CDR3 DNA reads TGTGCCAGCAGTTGGACAGGGACCTCCTACGAGCAGTACTTC.